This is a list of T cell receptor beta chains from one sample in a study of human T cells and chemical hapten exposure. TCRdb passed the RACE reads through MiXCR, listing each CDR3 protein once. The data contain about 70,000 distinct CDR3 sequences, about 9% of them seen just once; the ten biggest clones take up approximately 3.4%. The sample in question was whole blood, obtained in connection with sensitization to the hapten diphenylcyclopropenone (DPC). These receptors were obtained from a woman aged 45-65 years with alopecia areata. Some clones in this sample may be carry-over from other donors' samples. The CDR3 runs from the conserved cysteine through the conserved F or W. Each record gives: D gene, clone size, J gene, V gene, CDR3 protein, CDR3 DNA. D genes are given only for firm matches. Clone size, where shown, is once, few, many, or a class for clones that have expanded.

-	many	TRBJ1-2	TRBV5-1	CASSLEGSGYTF	TGCGCCAGCAGCTTGGAAGGGAGCGGCTACACCTTC
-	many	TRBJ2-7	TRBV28	CASSYSYEQYF	TGTGCCAGCAGTTACTCCTACGAGCAGTACTTC
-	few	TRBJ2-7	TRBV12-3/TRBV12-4	CASSVMGGEQYF	TGTGCCAGCAGTGTCATGGGTGGCGAGCAGTACTTC
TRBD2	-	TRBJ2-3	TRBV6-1	CASNIGGGFTDTQYF	TGTGCCAGCAACATCGGGGGGGGATTCACAGATACGCAGTATTTT
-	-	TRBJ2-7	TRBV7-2	CASSIDPGYEQYF	TGTGCCAGCAGCATCGACCCGGGCTACGAGCAGTACTTC
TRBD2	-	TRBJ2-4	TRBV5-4	CASSPGTSGITNIQYF	TGTGCCAGCAGCCCAGGAACTAGCGGGATTACGAACATTCAGTACTTC
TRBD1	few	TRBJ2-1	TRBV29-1	CSVRARGQCHNEQFF	TGCAGCGTACGTGCGAGGGGACAGTGTCACAATGAGCAGTTCTTC
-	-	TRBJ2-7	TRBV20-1	CSAWANEPYEQYF	TGCAGTGCTTGGGCGAACGAACCTTACGAGCAGTACTTC
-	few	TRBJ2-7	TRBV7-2	CASSPRPGIGEQYF	TGTGCCAGCAGCCCCCGACCGGGAATCGGCGAGCAGTACTTC
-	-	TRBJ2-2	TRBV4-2	CASSYGGNTGELFF	TGTGCCAGCAGCTATGGGGGGAACACCGGGGAGCTGTTTTTT
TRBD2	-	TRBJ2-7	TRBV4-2	CASSQDRSSGGEQYF	TGTGCCAGCAGCCAAGATCGGTCTAGCGGGGGCGAGCAGTACTTC
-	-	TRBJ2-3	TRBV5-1	CASSLDGRVTDTQYF	TGCGCCAGCAGCTTGGATGGTAGAGTCACAGATACGCAGTATTTT
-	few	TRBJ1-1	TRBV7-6	CASSLKGLGGNTEAFF	TGTGCCAGCAGCTTAAAGGGGCTAGGGGGGAACACTGAAGCTTTCTTT
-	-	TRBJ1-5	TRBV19	CASTLTGLGQPQHF	TGTGCCAGTACCCTAACAGGGCTTGGCCAGCCCCAGCATTTT
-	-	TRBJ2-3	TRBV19	CASVRGEITDTQYF	TGTGCCAGTGTTCGCGGGGAGATCACAGATACGCAGTATTTT
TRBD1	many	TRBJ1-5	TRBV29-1	CSVGQGRGQPQHF	TGCAGCGTGGGACAGGGCAGGGGTCAGCCCCAGCATTTT
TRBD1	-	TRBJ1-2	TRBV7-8	CASSLAAPDRVYGYTF	TGTGCCAGCAGCTTAGCCGCCCCGGACAGGGTTTATGGCTACACCTTC
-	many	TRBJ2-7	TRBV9	CASSVSGAYEQYF	TGTGCCAGCAGCGTAAGCGGAGCTTACGAGCAGTACTTC
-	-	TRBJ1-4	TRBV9	CASSVGGLATNEKLFF	TGTGCCAGCAGCGTAGGAGGTCTTGCAACTAATGAAAAACTGTTTTTT
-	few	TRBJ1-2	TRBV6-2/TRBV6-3	CASSIGGGYGYTF	TGTGCCAGCAGCATCGGGGGCGGCTATGGCTACACCTTC
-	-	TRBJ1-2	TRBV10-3	CAIAPDSNNYGYTF	TGTGCCATCGCCCCGGACAGCAACAACTATGGCTACACCTTC
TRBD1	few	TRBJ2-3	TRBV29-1	CSAGTANTDTQYF	TGCAGCGCCGGGACAGCCAACACAGATACGCAGTATTTT
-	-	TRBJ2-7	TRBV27	CASSSIWTGGNEQYF	TGTGCCAGCAGTTCAATCTGGACAGGAGGGAACGAGCAGTACTTC
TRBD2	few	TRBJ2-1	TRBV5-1	CASSWTPGLAGTYNEQFF	TGCGCCAGCAGCTGGACCCCGGGACTAGCGGGGACGTACAATGAGCAGTTCTTC
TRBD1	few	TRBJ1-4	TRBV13	CASSLHRGQQEKLFF	TGTGCCAGCAGCTTACACAGGGGGCAACAGGAAAAACTGTTTTTT
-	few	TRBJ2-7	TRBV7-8	CASSLTVGRGHEQYF	TGTGCCAGCAGCTTAACGGTGGGCAGGGGCCACGAGCAGTACTTC
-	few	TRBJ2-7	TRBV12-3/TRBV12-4	CASSFIREQYF	TGTGCCAGCAGTTTTATCCGCGAGCAGTACTTC
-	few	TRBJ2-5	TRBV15	CATSSNRALQETQYF	TGTGCCACCAGCAGCAATAGGGCCCTTCAAGAGACCCAGTACTTC
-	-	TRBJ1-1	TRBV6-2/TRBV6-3	CASRPPTGSNTEAFF	TGTGCCAGCAGGCCGCCAACAGGGTCCAACACTGAAGCTTTCTTT
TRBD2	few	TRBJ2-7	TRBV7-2	CASSSLAGGYEQYF	TGTGCCAGCAGTAGCCTAGCGGGAGGTTACGAGCAGTACTTC
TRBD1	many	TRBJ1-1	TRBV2	CASSEASQGAGTEAFF	TGTGCCAGCAGTGAAGCGTCGCAGGGGGCGGGAACTGAAGCTTTCTTT
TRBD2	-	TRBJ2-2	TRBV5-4	CASTNGRQGGTGELFF	TGTGCCAGCACCAACGGGAGGCAGGGTGGCACCGGGGAGCTGTTTTTT
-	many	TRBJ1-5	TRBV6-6	CASSYSENQPQHF	TGTGCCAGCAGTTACTCGGAAAATCAGCCCCAGCATTTT
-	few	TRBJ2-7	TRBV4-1	CASSQGGGYEQYF	TGCGCCAGCAGCCAAGGGGGCGGGTACGAGCAGTACTTC
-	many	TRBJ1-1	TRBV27	CASSSLGAGNTEAFF	TGTGCCAGCAGTTCCCTGGGGGCTGGCAACACTGAAGCTTTCTTT
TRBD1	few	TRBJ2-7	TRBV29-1	CSVEKAGGLYEQYF	TGCAGCGTTGAAAAGGCAGGGGGCTTGTACGAGCAGTACTTC
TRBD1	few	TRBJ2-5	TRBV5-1	CASSLQGGGEETQYF	TGCGCCAGCAGCTTACAGGGGGGTGGAGAGGAGACCCAGTACTTC
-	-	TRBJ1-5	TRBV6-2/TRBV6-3	CASSEGGKVQPQHF	TGTGCCAGCAGCGAAGGCGGGAAGGTCCAGCCCCAGCATTTT
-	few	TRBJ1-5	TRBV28	CASTPGRAMGSGQHF	TGTGCCAGCACCCCGGGCCGAGCCATGGGCAGCGGCCAGCATTTT
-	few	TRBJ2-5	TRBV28	CASSSAFGAQETQYF	TGTGCCAGCAGCTCGGCGTTTGGGGCACAAGAGACCCAGTACTTC
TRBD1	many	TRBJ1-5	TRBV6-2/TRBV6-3	CASSWTGGQPQHF	TGTGCCAGCAGTTGGACAGGGGGACAGCCCCAGCATTTT